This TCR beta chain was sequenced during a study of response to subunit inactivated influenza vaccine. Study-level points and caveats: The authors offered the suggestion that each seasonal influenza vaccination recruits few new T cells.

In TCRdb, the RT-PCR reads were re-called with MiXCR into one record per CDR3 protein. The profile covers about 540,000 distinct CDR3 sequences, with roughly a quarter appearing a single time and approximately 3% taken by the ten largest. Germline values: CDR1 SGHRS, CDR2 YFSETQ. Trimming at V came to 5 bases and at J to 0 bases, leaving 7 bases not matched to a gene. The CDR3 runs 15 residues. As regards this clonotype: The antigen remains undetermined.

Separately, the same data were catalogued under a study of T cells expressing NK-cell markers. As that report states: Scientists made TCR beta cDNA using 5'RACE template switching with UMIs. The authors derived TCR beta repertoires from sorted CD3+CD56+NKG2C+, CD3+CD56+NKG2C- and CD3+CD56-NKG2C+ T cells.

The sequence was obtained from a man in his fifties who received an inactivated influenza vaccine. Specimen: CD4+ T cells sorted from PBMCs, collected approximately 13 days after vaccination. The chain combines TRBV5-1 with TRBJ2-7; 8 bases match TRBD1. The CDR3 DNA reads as TGCGCCAGCAGAACCCGGACAGGGAGCTCCTACGAGCAGTACTTC. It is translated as CASRTRTGSSYEQYF.